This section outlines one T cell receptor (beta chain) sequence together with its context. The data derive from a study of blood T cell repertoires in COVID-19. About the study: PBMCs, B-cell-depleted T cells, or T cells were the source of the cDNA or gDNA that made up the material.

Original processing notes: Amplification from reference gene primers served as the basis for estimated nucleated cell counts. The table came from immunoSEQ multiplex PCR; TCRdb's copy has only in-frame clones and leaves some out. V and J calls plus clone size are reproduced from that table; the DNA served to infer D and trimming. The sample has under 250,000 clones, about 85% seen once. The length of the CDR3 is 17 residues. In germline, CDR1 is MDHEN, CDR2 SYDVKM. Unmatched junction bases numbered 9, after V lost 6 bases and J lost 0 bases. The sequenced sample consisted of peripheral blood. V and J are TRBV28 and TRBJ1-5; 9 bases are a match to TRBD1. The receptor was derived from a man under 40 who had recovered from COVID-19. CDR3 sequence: CASRRGDRADSNQPQHF. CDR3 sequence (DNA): TGTGCCAGCAGACGAGGGGACAGGGCAGATAGCAATCAGCCCCAGCATTTT.